The present T cell receptor beta chain was sequenced within a study of chemoradiotherapy in HPV16-positive cancers. Study details: Functional T-cell assays on a couple of HPV16-positive patients' cells defined candidate HPV-specific clones and common TCR motifs. Whole-study findings and limits: Only two HPV16-positive patients supplied the functional HPV-specificity definition. Candidate HPV-specific clones and E7-related TCR motifs grew in tumor during treatment.

Details on this clone: No antigen is known for it.

The CDR3 totals 13 residues. Germline lookup yields CDR1 MNHEY and CDR2 SMNVEV (reference sequence). Trimming removed 4 bases at V and 0 bases at J, with 6 bases between. Sequencing was performed with immunoSEQ multiplex PCR; in TCRdb, only in-frame clones are kept and a portion is missing. This sample has 15,000 to 20,000 clones, with just under 90% found just once. This TCR came from a human donor with HPV-associated anogenital cancer. This specimen was blood, taken from a patient who underwent chemoradiotherapy. The chain joins TRBV27 to TRBJ1-1; D ambiguous. The CDR3 nucleotides are TGTGCCAGCAGTTATCAAATGAACACTGAAGCTTTCTTT. Its translation: CASSYQMNTEAFF.